The present T cell receptor (beta chain) was sequenced within a study of identical twins. TCRdb analysed the 5' RACE reads with MiXCR anew, one entry per CDR3 protein. The data contain around 1.7 million distinct CDR3 sequences, around 33% of them seen just once; the ten biggest clones take up approximately 0.25%. Germline V gene lookup returns CDR1 ENHRY and CDR2 SYGVKD. The CDR3 consists of 14 residues. For this clonotype: One end of the junction does not line up with germline, which may come from a read error.

This receptor was obtained from a newborn girl in good health. This chain connects TRBV10-3 to TRBJ2-1, with D hard to call. The specimen sequenced was cord blood. The CDR3, as DNA: TGTACCATCAGTGAAATCAGCTCCTACAATGAGCAGTTCTTC. Its translation is CTISEISSYNEQFF.